Presented here are 25 T cell receptor beta chains from one specimen sequenced in a study of cytomegalovirus exposure and HLA in healthy donors. Researchers ran the PCR with 60 Vbeta and 13 Jbeta primers. Only in-frame clones appear in the TCRdb table, and some are missing; sequencing was by immunoSEQ multiplex PCR. This table has 100,000 to 150,000 clones, about 10% appearing once. Sample: PBMCs. Receptors originate from a woman aged 18-29 years in good health and CMV-seropositive.

V is TRBV19 and J is TRBJ2-3, with TRBD2 identical over 14 bases. The CDR3 loop spans 15 amino acids. Trimming took 7 bases from V and 5 from J; bases not matched to a gene: 5. The germline V gene encodes CDR1 LNHDA and CDR2 SQIVND (reference sequence). CDR3 protein: CASTGLAGGVDTQYF. CDR3 nucleotide sequence: TGTGCCAGTACCGGACTAGCGGGAGGTGTAGATACGCAGTATTTT.

The chain is built from TRBV10-3 and TRBJ2-7; the D gene is possibly TRBD2 (5 bases). CDR3 size: 15 residues. V was clipped by 10 bases and J by 4 bases, with 23 bases between them. Germline V gene sequence: CDR1 ENHRY, CDR2 SYGVKD. The CDR3 sequence: CATLGSSGFLYEQYF. The CDR3 coding sequence is TGTGCCACCCTGGGGAGTTCGGGTTTCCTTTACGAGCAGTACTTC.

This clone was counted a few times. The chain has TRBV28 and TRBJ1-5; tentative D call: TRBD1 (5 bases). From germline, CDR1 is MDHEN and CDR2 SYDVKM. With 5 bases removed from V and 3 bases from J, the gap between germline ends came to 11 bases. There are 14 residues in the CDR3. The DNA of the CDR3 is TGTGCCAGCAGTACTCCGGGACTCAATCAGCCCCAGCATTTT. Amino acid sequence: CASSTPGLNQPQHF.

This clone was observed a handful of times. This chain uses TRBV21-1 with TRBJ2-1; TRBD2, the table's D call, lacks a check against the DNA. TRBV21-1 is a listed pseudogene. The length of the CDR3 is 15 residues. The CDR3: CASSTTSGRAYEQFF. Here the CDR3 DNA reads TGTGCCAGCAGCACTACTAGCGGGAGGGCCTATGAGCAGTTCTTC.

This clone occurred a few times. This sequence joins TRBV29-1 and TRBJ1-2; tentative D call: TRBD1 (6 bases). CDR3 length: 13 amino acids. Germline assignment: CDR1 SQVTM and CDR2 ANQGSEA. With 3 bases removed from V and 8 bases from J, the gap between germline ends came to 16 bases. The CDR3 loop reads CSVEWGRLGGYTF. The CDR3 region has the DNA TGCAGCGTTGAGTGGGGGCGCCTTGGCGGCTACACCTTC.

This clone was recorded a few times. V and J are TRBV10-2 and TRBJ2-3; D remains unclear. V was shortened by 0 bases and J by 7 bases, with 8 bases between the two germline ends. In germline, CDR1 is WSHSY, CDR2 SAAADI. The CDR3 covers 13 residues. The CDR3 loop is CASSESPGNTQYF. The CDR3 nucleotides are TGCGCCAGCAGTGAGTCGCCGGGTAATACGCAGTATTTT.

The chain uses TRBV7-3 and TRBJ2-1, with TRBD2 matching 10 bases. The length of the CDR3 is 15 residues. Trimming at V came to 1 base and at J to 4 bases, leaving 1 base not matched to a gene. The V gene's germline CDR1 is SGHTA and CDR2 FQGTGA. The CDR3, as DNA: TGTGCCAGCAGCTTAAGTAGCGGGAGGTACAATGAGCAGTTCTTC. This sequence encodes CASSLSSGRYNEQFF.

The genes are TRBV7-3 and TRBJ2-1; tentatively, D is TRBD1 (5 bases). The length of the CDR3 is 14 residues. From germline, CDR1 is SGHTA and CDR2 FQGTGA. Trimming stripped 0 bases from V and 8 bases from J, with 11 bases between. The CDR3 nucleotides read TGTGCCAGCAGCTTAACGGGGTGGGGCGATGAGCAGTTCTTC. It codes for CASSLTGWGDEQFF.

This chain's CDR3 is CAWDRGSTEAFF. CDR3 DNA sequence: TGTGCCTGGGACAGGGGGAGCACTGAAGCTTTCTTT. J is TRBJ1-1 and V is TRBV30, with 9 bases lining up with TRBD1. Germline CDR1 and CDR2: GTSNPN and SVGIG (reference sequence). J was trimmed by 4 bases and V by 5 bases; bases with no gene match: 2. This CDR3 has 12 amino acids. Supplemented by reference TRBV30 and TRBJ1-1, the full variable domain reads SQTIHQWPATLVQPVGSPLSLECTVEGTSNPNLYWYRQAAGRGLQLLFYSVGIGQISSEVPQNLSASRPQDRQFILSSKKLLLSDSGFYLCAWDRGSTEAFFGQGTRLTVV.

The chain links TRBV28 to TRBJ1-1; the D is unclear. Between the trimmed V and J ends, which lost 4 bases and 11 bases, there was a span of 14 bases. Germline assignment: CDR1 MDHEN and CDR2 SYDVKM. The CDR3 runs 12 residues. The DNA for the CDR3 is TGTGCCAGCAGTTCACCGAGGCTTATGGCTTTCTTT. Its translation: CASSSPRLMAFF.

The gene calls are TRBV14 and TRBJ1-1; 10 bases align to TRBD1. This CDR3 region has 15 residues. V trimming: 2 bases; J trimming: 7 bases; junction bases outside the gene matches: 7. Germline V lookup: CDR1 SGHDN, CDR2 FVKESK. CDR3 bases: TGTGCCAGCAGCCAATATGGACAGGGGGTGAGTGAAGCTTTCTTT. This translates into CASSQYGQGVSEAFF.

V gene TRBV6-5 combines with J gene TRBJ2-7; perhaps TRBD2 as D (5 bases). The CDR3 is 15 residues long. Trimming stripped 0 bases from V and 2 bases from J, with 11 bases between. Germline V CDR1 and CDR2: MNHEY, SVGAGI. The CDR3 DNA reads as TGTGCCAGCAGTTACTCGACGGGGTCAACCTACGAGCAGTACTTC. Amino acids: CASSYSTGSTYEQYF.

The rearrangement links TRBV19 to TRBJ2-7, with 15 bases matching TRBD2. This CDR3 comprises 20 residues. Germline V gives CDR1 LNHDA, CDR2 SQIVND (reference sequence). With V trimmed by 4 bases and J by 5 bases, 18 bases remained unmatched. The CDR3 DNA reads as TGTGCCAGTAGTAACCGCCCCGGGACTAGCGGGAGGTCGGTTCGGGACGAGCAGTACTTC. It codes for CASSNRPGTSGRSVRDEQYF.

This clone occurred a few times. The chain links TRBV5-1 to TRBJ2-3, with 16 bases matching TRBD2. The V segment lost 4 bases and the J segment 3 bases; nucleotides outside the gene matches: 5. CDR3 size: 17 residues. Germline CDR1 reads SGHRS; CDR2 reads YFSETQ. CDR3 sequence reads: CASSPGTSGRATDTQYF. The CDR3 nucleotides read TGCGCCAGCAGCCCCGGGACTAGCGGGAGGGCAACAGATACGCAGTATTTT.

This rearrangement joins TRBV5-1 to TRBJ1-1; D perhaps matches TRBD1 (5 bases). Germline values: CDR1 SGHRS, CDR2 YFSETQ. V shed 4 bases and J shed 3 bases, with 22 bases lying between them. The CDR3 has 17 residues. The DNA of the CDR3 is TGCGCCAGCAGCCGGGTCCGGACAAAGGAAGGGGACACTGAAGCTTTCTTT. Protein sequence: CASSRVRTKEGDTEAFF.

The rearrangement joins TRBV6-1 to TRBJ2-1; tentatively, D is TRBD2 (5 bases). Germline V CDR1 and CDR2: MNHNS, SASEGT. Trimming cost V 6 bases and J 4 bases, with 13 bases left between them. This CDR3 has 14 residues. The CDR3 nucleotides are TGTGCCAGCAGATATTTCGGACTTTACAATGAGCAGTTCTTC. Translation: CASRYFGLYNEQFF.

The sample holds a few counts of this clone. The chain employs TRBV6-5 and TRBJ1-2; 11 nucleotides match TRBD1. CDR1 is MNHEY and CDR2 is SVGAGI in the germline V gene. J lost 6 bases, V lost 6 bases, and 6 bases had no gene match. This CDR3 region has 14 residues. The DNA for the CDR3 is TGTGCCAGCAGCCCCGGGACAGGGGGAAATGGCTACACCTTC. This translates into CASSPGTGGNGYTF.

This clone appeared a few times. The chain carries TRBV4-1 and TRBJ2-1, with 15 bases that match TRBD2. Germline V gene sequence: CDR1 MGHRA, CDR2 YSYEKL. The CDR3 runs 20 residues. V dropped 3 bases and J dropped 1; count of bases not matched to a gene: 10. CDR3 amino acids: CASSHYWTSGRGISYNEQFF. CDR3 in DNA: TGCGCCAGCAGCCACTACTGGACTAGCGGGAGGGGGATTTCCTACAATGAGCAGTTCTTC.

This clone was detected a few times. This rearrangement joins TRBV6-5 to TRBJ2-5; a possible D gene is TRBD1 (5 bases). With 5 bases removed from V and 2 bases from J, the gap between germline ends came to 15 bases. CDR1 MNHEY and CDR2 SVGAGI come from the germline V gene. The CDR3 is made up of 15 amino acids. DNA for the CDR3: TGTGCCAGCAGTCAAGGGGCAGGACCTCAAGAGACCCAGTACTTC. Translating gives CASSQGAGPQETQYF.

There are a few counts of this clone. The rearrangement joins TRBV29-1 to TRBJ1-1, with 7 bases matching TRBD1. The CDR3 is 11 amino acids. Unmatched junction bases numbered 6, after V lost 3 bases and J lost 11 bases. Germline V gene lookup returns CDR1 SQVTM and CDR2 ANQGSEA. The CDR3 is CSVDVQGEAFF. CDR3 nucleotide sequence: TGCAGCGTTGACGTTCAGGGGGAGGCTTTCTTT.

The chain joins TRBV30 to TRBJ1-1; 10 positions agree with TRBD1. Germline V gives CDR1 GTSNPN, CDR2 SVGIG (reference sequence). The CDR3 is 12 amino acids. With 6 bases clipped from V and 4 bases from J, the junction kept 2 bases outside the gene matches. CDR3 region: CACDRGPTEAFF. CDR3 sequence (DNA): TGTGCCTGTGACAGGGGGCCCACTGAAGCTTTCTTT.

With respect to this clone: This specimen includes other DNA sequences encoding the same CDR3. This CDR3 is CASSIAMNTEAFF. In nucleotides, the CDR3 is TGTGCCAGTAGTATAGCTATGAACACTGAAGCTTTCTTT. The chain has TRBV19 and TRBJ1-1; D not certain. Per germline, CDR1 LNHDA and CDR2 SQIVND (reference sequence). V dropped 1 base and J dropped 0 bases, with 3 bases sitting between them. This CDR3 comprises 13 residues.

V is TRBV6-6 and J is TRBJ1-2; D not resolved. From germline, CDR1 is MNHNY and CDR2 SVGAGI (reference sequence). Trimming stripped 7 bases from V and 8 bases from J, with 20 bases between. The CDR3 length is 14 residues. The CDR3 reads CASTPGLPREGYTF. The CDR3 DNA reads as TGTGCCAGCACCCCTGGACTCCCCCGAGAGGGCTACACCTTC.

V and J are TRBV2 and TRBJ1-5, with D tentatively TRBD1 (5 bases). V was pared by 6 bases and J by 0 bases, with 12 bases between. The CDR3 sequence is 15 residues long. Per the germline V gene, CDR1 is SNHLY and CDR2 is FYNNEI. CDR3 nucleotide sequence: TGTGCCAGCAGCGCGGGACTGTATAGCAATCAGCCCCAGCATTTT. Translation: CASSAGLYSNQPQHF.

The CDR3 bases are TGTGCCAGCAGTTACCAGGGGGCAGATACGCAGTATTTT. Protein: CASSYQGADTQYF. The gene calls are TRBV28 and TRBJ2-3; 7 bases line up with TRBD1. Germline trimming cut 4 bases from V and 4 bases from J; bases unmatched to any gene: 2. CDR3 size: 13 residues. Germline V gives CDR1 MDHEN, CDR2 SYDVKM.